A single count supports the clone carrying this T cell receptor beta chain. This sample is part of a study of blood T cell repertoires in COVID-19. The junction had 8 bases not matched to a gene; V was cut back by 8 bases and J by 3 bases. The CDR3 has 14 amino acids. Germline values: CDR1 MNHEY, CDR2 SVGAGI. Data came from immunoSEQ multiplex PCR; TCRdb stores just in-frame clones and leaves some out. The sample holds some 150,000 clones; approximately 90% are singletons and the top ten take around 16%. The origin of this receptor is a woman aged 40 to 50 with acute or convalescent COVID-19. The sample taken for sequencing was peripheral blood. The rearrangement links TRBV6-5 to TRBJ2-3, with TRBD2 matching over 7 bases. CDR3 in DNA: TGTGCCAGCCTTGTTGGGGGGGATACAGATACGCAGTATTTT. Protein sequence: CASLVGGDTDTQYF.